The 7 T cell receptor beta chains in this list originate from one sample, sequenced in a study of T-cell memory formation after mild COVID-19. Each CDR3 protein is one row after TCRdb ran MiXCR on the 5' RACE reads. The table lists about 350,000 distinct CDR3 sequences, approximately 13% of them singletons. Specimen: PBMCs or a T cell subset sorted from them (not recorded which). These receptors all come from a man aged 18-30 years who had mild COVID-19 (a few samples of this study predate the infection). Cell type and time point are not known.

This clonotype was observed a single time. Written as DNA, the CDR3 is TGTGCCTGGAGTGGAGGGTTGGGTACTGAAGCTTTCTTT. It yields the protein CAWSGGLGTEAFF. The chain employs TRBV30 and TRBJ1-1; D gene uncertain. Germline V lookup: CDR1 GTSNPN, CDR2 SVGIG (reference sequence). V dropped 1 base and J dropped 5 bases, with 11 bases sitting between them. The length of the CDR3 is 13 residues. Looking up the rest from reference TRBV30 and TRBJ1-1 gives the full variable domain: SQTIHQWPATLVQPVGSPLSLECTVEGTSNPNLYWYRQAAGRGLQLLFYSVGIGQISSEVPQNLSASRPQDRQFILSSKKLLLSDSGFYLCAWSGGLGTEAFFGQGTRLTVV.

This chain links TRBV29-1 with TRBJ2-7; a weak D match, TRBD2 (5 bases). The CDR3 consists of 13 residues. The germline CDR1 and CDR2 sequences are SQVTM and ANQGSEA. Between the trimmed V and J ends, which lost 8 bases and 5 bases, there was a span of 19 bases. The CDR3 DNA reads TGCAGCTCCACCGCAGAGGAGCGGAACGAGCAGTACTTC. As protein: CSSTAEERNEQYF.

The chain joins TRBV18 to TRBJ2-3; D not certain. CDR1 is KGHSH and CDR2 is LQKENI in the germline V gene. The ends were cut back, 6 bases at V and 1 base at J, with 11 bases in the middle. The CDR3 is 14 amino acids. CDR3 amino acids: CASSPMDGTDTQYF. The CDR3 coding sequence is TGTGCCAGCTCTCCTATGGACGGCACAGATACGCAGTATTTT.

This clonotype has a handful of counts. This chain connects TRBV3-1 to TRBJ2-7; D gene ambiguous. The CDR3 consists of 13 residues. The germline CDR1 and CDR2 sequences are LGHDT and YNNKEL (reference sequence). Trimming left V 1 base short and J 5 bases short, with 9 bases between. CDR3 sequence (DNA): TGTGCCAGCAGCCAAGTGGGCCAACACGAGCAGTACTTC. Translation: CASSQVGQHEQYF.

The V and J genes are TRBV6-1 and TRBJ2-3; 10 bases map to TRBD2. Germline CDR1 and CDR2: MNHNS and SASEGT. The CDR3 spans 16 residues. V was pared by 6 bases and J by 4 bases, with 10 bases of the junction left unmatched. CDR3 sequence reads: CASSKWLAGASDTQYF. The DNA for the CDR3 is TGTGCCAGCAGCAAGTGGCTAGCGGGGGCCTCAGATACGCAGTATTTT.

This clonotype was recorded at least ten times. The rearrangement links TRBV5-1 to TRBJ2-2; possible D gene TRBD1, 5 bases. The CDR3 covers 15 residues. Germline CDR1 and CDR2: SGHRS and YFSETQ. Trimming cost V 0 bases and J 4 bases, with 10 bases left between them. In DNA, the CDR3 is TGCGCCAGCAGCTTGGACGGACAAGCCACCGGGGAGCTGTTTTTT. Translated, it gives CASSLDGQATGELFF.

The CDR3 loop reads CASRSRRGFTYEQYF. The DNA of the CDR3 is TGTGCCAGCAGGTCCCGAAGAGGGTTTACCTACGAGCAGTACTTC. The chain employs TRBV2 and TRBJ2-7; D perhaps matches TRBD2 (5 bases). The V end was cut by 6 bases, the J end by 2 bases, with 17 bases between. The CDR3 contains 15 residues. Germline CDR1 is SNHLY and CDR2 is FYNNEI.